Shown below are 23 T cell receptor beta chains from a single sample sequenced in a study of blood T cell repertoires in COVID-19 (TCRdb year 2020). Library preparation employed the immunoSEQ multiplex PCR assay. Not all clones reach the TCRdb copy of this immuneACCESS table, which keeps in-frame sequences only. Checked studies attribute under half of the gap to unresolved V genes and leave the rest unexplained. This sample has about 140,000 clones in its table, and about 87% of those were observed once. The leading ten clones occupy more than 2.5% of the sample. Sequencing was carried out using peripheral blood. Source of these receptors: a human donor with COVID-19, enrolled during active disease. The donor label of this sample is uncertain.

The CDR3 region is CASSQGGTPLHF. For the CDR3, the DNA is TGTGCCAGCAGCCAAGGAGGAACACCCCTCCACTTT. The chain is built from TRBV3-1 (or the pseudogene TRBV3-2) and TRBJ1-6; D not certain. Germline-derived CDR1 and CDR2 are LGHDT and YNNKEL (reference sequence). The CDR3 has 12 residues. The V end lost 1 base, the J end lost 11 bases, and 6 bases lay between the germline ends.

The genes are TRBV5-4 and TRBJ2-3; 7 bases line up with TRBD2. Germline V gene sequence: CDR1 SGHNT, CDR2 YYREEE (reference sequence). V was pared by 1 base and J by 0 bases, with 11 bases of the junction left unmatched. The CDR3 has 18 amino acids. In DNA form, the CDR3 reads TGTGCCAGCAGCTTGTATAGCGGGCAAGGAAAAAGCACAGATACGCAGTATTTT. Amino acids: CASSLYSGQGKSTDTQYF.

The V gene is TRBV5-8, the J gene TRBJ1-5; 10 bases match TRBD1. Trimming removed 0 bases from V and 0 bases from J; junction bases left unmatched: 3. The CDR3 contains 17 residues. The germline V gene has CDR1 SGHTS and CDR2 YDEGEE. The DNA for the CDR3 is TGTGCCAGCAGCTTGGGGACAGGGGGTTATAGCAATCAGCCCCAGCATTTT. Its translation is CASSLGTGGYSNQPQHF. Supplemented by reference TRBV5-8 and TRBJ1-5, the full variable domain reads EAGVTQSPTHLIKTRGQQATLRCSPISGHTSVYWYQQALGLGLQFLLWYDEGEERNRGNFPPRFSGRQFPNYSSELNVNALELEDSALYLCASSLGTGGYSNQPQHFGDGTRLSIL.

The chain links TRBV9 to TRBJ2-3; TRBD1 might be the D (5 bases). Trimming shortened V by 0 bases and J by 1 base, and 15 bases separated the two germline ends. Germline lookup yields CDR1 SGDLS and CDR2 YYNGEE. CDR3 length equals 17 residues. The CDR3 DNA sequence: TGTGCCAGCAGCGTAGCTGGGGCAGGGATGGGCACAGATACGCAGTATTTT. Its translation is CASSVAGAGMGTDTQYF.

The chain is built from TRBV13 and TRBJ1-2; D is undetermined. V shed 5 bases and J shed 6 bases, with 10 bases lying between them. The CDR3 has 12 amino acids. Germline values: CDR1 PRHDT, CDR2 FYEKMQ (reference sequence). CDR3: CASSLGRNGYTF. The CDR3 nucleotides read TGTGCCAGCAGCCTGGGCCGGAATGGCTACACCTTC.

This clone was recorded once. The chain carries TRBV5-1 and TRBJ2-1, with TRBD1 matching 10 bases. CDR1 SGHRS and CDR2 YFSETQ come from the germline V gene. Unmatched junction bases numbered 3, after V lost 4 bases and J lost 5 bases. The CDR3 sequence is 14 residues long. The CDR3 spells CASSVGQGNNEQFF. The CDR3 DNA reads TGCGCCAGCAGCGTGGGACAGGGGAACAATGAGCAGTTCTTC.

The rearrangement joins TRBV5-5 to TRBJ2-7; TRBD2 might be the D (5 bases). The CDR3 runs to 14 residues. The germline V and J ends were trimmed by 4 bases and 3 bases, with 14 bases remaining between them. Germline V gene sequence: CDR1 SGHKS, CDR2 YYEKEE (reference sequence). The chain's CDR3 is CASSPSSGSYEQYF. Written as DNA, the CDR3 is TGTGCCAGCAGCCCGAGCTCGGGGAGCTACGAGCAGTACTTC.

The chain couples TRBV7-2 to TRBJ1-1; D is unresolved. There are 16 residues in the CDR3. V lost 1 base, J lost 2 bases, and 14 bases lay in between. The germline gives CDR1 SGHTA, CDR2 FQGNSA. The CDR3 is CASSLVGGEGNTEAFF. CDR3 in DNA: TGTGCCAGCAGCTTAGTGGGCGGGGAGGGCAACACTGAAGCTTTCTTT.

The chain employs TRBV4-1 and TRBJ2-3, with 11 nucleotides matching TRBD2. Trimming removed 4 bases from V and 5 bases from J; junction bases left unmatched: 20. Per the germline V gene, CDR1 is MGHRA and CDR2 is YSYEKL. The CDR3 runs 20 residues. The CDR3 bases are TGCGCCAGCAGCCCCTTCCCGTCTCGACTAGCGGGACCACAGGAAGATACGCAGTATTTT. This gives the protein CASSPFPSRLAGPQEDTQYF.

In nucleotides, the CDR3 is TGTGCCAGTAGTATAGACAGAAACTATGGCTACACCTTC. This encodes CASSIDRNYGYTF. J is TRBJ1-2 and V is TRBV19; D remains ambiguous. The CDR3 is 13 residues long. Germline V gene data show CDR1 as LNHDA and CDR2 as SQIVND (reference sequence). Deletions cut 0 bases from V and 2 bases from J, with 4 bases between.

The chain uses TRBV9 and TRBJ1-3, with D tentatively TRBD1 (5 bases). CDR1 SGDLS and CDR2 YYNGEE come from the germline V gene. V lost 0 bases and J lost 0, with 13 bases in between. The length of the CDR3 is 17 residues. CDR3 in DNA: TGTGCCAGCAGCGTAGAAGGGACTGCCCTCTCTGGAAACACCATATATTTT. It codes for CASSVEGTALSGNTIYF.

The chain carries TRBV5-1 and TRBJ2-7, with 10 bases that match TRBD1. V shed 3 bases and J 5 bases; nucleotides not matched to a gene: 11. The CDR3 consists of 16 residues. CDR1 is SGHRS and CDR2 is YFSETQ in the germline V gene. The chain's CDR3 is CASSYDPGQGLDEQYF. The DNA for the CDR3 is TGCGCCAGCAGCTACGACCCGGGACAGGGGTTGGACGAGCAGTACTTC.

V gene TRBV7-3 combines with J gene TRBJ2-6; TRBD1 matches at 8 bases. Losses at the gene ends were 7 bases for V and 2 bases for J; bases not matched to a gene: 4. CDR3 size: 15 residues. In germline, CDR1 is SGHTA, CDR2 FQGTGA. DNA of the CDR3: TGTGCCAGCAAGCAGGGGGCGGCTGGGGCCAACGTCCTGACTTTC. Translated: CASKQGAAGANVLTF.

The chain recombines TRBV5-1 with TRBJ2-5; the match to TRBD1 covers 8 bases. V was clipped by 1 base and J by 5 bases; unmatched bases: 4. The CDR3 is 14 residues long. Germline V gene sequence: CDR1 SGHRS, CDR2 YFSETQ. The CDR3 is CASSLQPGGETQYF. The CDR3 nucleotides are TGCGCCAGCAGCTTGCAACCAGGGGGCGAGACCCAGTACTTC.

J is TRBJ2-5 and V is TRBV6-5; D may be TRBD1 (6 bases). Looked up from germline, CDR1 is MNHEY and CDR2 is SVGAGI. The CDR3 totals 14 residues. Trimming shortened V by 10 bases and J by 7 bases, and 22 bases separated the two germline ends. CDR3 region: CATKPEDSHLTQYF. The CDR3 DNA sequence: TGTGCCACAAAACCAGAGGACAGCCACTTGACCCAGTACTTC.

This clone was counted a single time. The chain couples TRBV29-1 to TRBJ2-5; no clear D. The germline V gene has CDR1 SQVTM and CDR2 ANQGSEA. Between the trimmed V and J ends, which lost 6 bases and 2 bases, there was a span of 13 bases. The CDR3 extends over 13 amino acids. CDR3 in amino acids: CSVETSQQETQYF. CDR3 DNA sequence: TGCAGCGTAGAAACAAGTCAACAAGAGACCCAGTACTTC.

This clone was seen once. The chain links TRBV5-4 to TRBJ2-3, with 11 bases aligning to TRBD2. V gave up 0 bases and J gave up 4 bases; unmatched junction bases: 7. CDR3 size: 17 residues. Germline lookup yields CDR1 SGHNT and CDR2 YYREEE (reference sequence). The CDR3 nucleotides are TGTGCCAGCAGCTTGGACCCTACTAGCGGGAGCTCAGATACGCAGTATTTT. Its protein product is CASSLDPTSGSSDTQYF.

This chain links TRBV29-1 with TRBJ1-1; D gene ambiguous. Deletions cut 4 bases from V and 7 bases from J, with 10 bases between. Germline V CDR1 and CDR2: SQVTM, ANQGSEA. The CDR3 loop spans 11 amino acids. The CDR3 is CSVGAGFEAFF. The CDR3, as DNA: TGCAGCGTTGGGGCGGGGTTTGAAGCTTTCTTT.

The CDR3 spells CASSRLTSGGANEQFF. The DNA for the CDR3 is TGTGCCAGCAGCCGCCTCACTAGCGGGGGGGCAAATGAGCAGTTCTTC. This chain connects TRBV14 to TRBJ2-1; TRBD2 aligns across 13 bases. This CDR3 is built from 16 residues. V lost 4 bases to trimming and J lost 7 bases; unmatched junction nucleotides: 7. Germline CDR1 SGHDN, CDR2 FVKESK.

The chain uses TRBV10-1 and TRBJ2-3, with 8 bases fitting TRBD2. V lost 3 bases, J lost 8 bases, and 10 bases stayed unmatched. Germline CDR1 and CDR2: WNHNN and SYGVQD (reference sequence). The CDR3 is 15 residues long. CDR3 coding DNA: TGCGCCAGCAGTGAAGCGGGAGACTTGAGGGGTACGCAGTATTTT. Amino acids: CASSEAGDLRGTQYF.

The V call is TRBV2, the J call TRBJ1-4, with D perhaps TRBD1 (6 bases). Germline V gene lookup returns CDR1 SNHLY and CDR2 FYNNEI. This CDR3 contains 14 residues. Between the trimmed V and J ends, which lost 6 bases and 4 bases, there was a span of 12 bases. The CDR3 DNA follows: TGTGCCAGCAGCGAGTGGGACAATAATGAAAAACTGTTTTTT. This gives the protein CASSEWDNNEKLFF.

As concerns this clone: Relative to the germline gene, one junction end is altered; a read error may explain this. The chain combines TRBV13 with TRBJ1-1; 11 bases are a match to TRBD1. CDR1 is PRHDT, CDR2 FYEKMQ, per germline (reference sequence). This CDR3 region has 15 residues. In DNA, the CDR3 is TGCGCCACCAGCTTCGGGGGACAGGGGGGGACTGAAGCTTTCTTT. This gives the protein CATSFGGQGGTEAFF.

This chain joins TRBV6-5 and TRBJ2-5; 13 positions match TRBD2. Germline V gene sequence: CDR1 MNHEY, CDR2 SVGAGI. The ends lost 6 bases at V and 6 bases at J; junction bases unmatched: 4. This CDR3 spans 14 amino acids. The CDR3 sequence is CASRTSGGLKTQYF. CDR3 sequence (DNA): TGTGCCAGCAGGACTAGCGGGGGGTTAAAGACCCAGTACTTC.